A selection of T cell receptor beta chains follows, all from one sample in a study of shared clonotypes between healthy human individuals. The method was immunoSEQ multiplex PCR; TCRdb's version includes in-frame clones alone and lacks a portion of them. The profile shows about 730,000 clones, over 55% of them singletons. The sequenced sample was memory CD4+ T cells sorted from blood. These receptors were taken from a young woman in good health. The CDR3 runs from the conserved cysteine through the conserved F or W. D genes are given only for firm matches. For some rows the clone size is stated as once, few or many, or as a class when expanded; others skip it.

abundance: -; v_gene: TRBV5-1; d_gene: -; len: 16; j_gene: TRBJ2-3; CDR3aa: CASSLAQGPSTDTQYF; CDR3nt: TGCGCCAGCAGCTTGGCGCAGGGGCCCTCCACAGATACGCAGTATTTT
abundance: -; v_gene: TRBV15; d_gene: TRBD2; len: 17; j_gene: TRBJ2-1; CDR3aa: CATSTNPLAGGPNEQFF; CDR3nt: TGTGCCACCAGCACCAACCCACTAGCGGGAGGGCCCAATGAGCAGTTCTTC
abundance: -; v_gene: TRBV5-1; d_gene: TRBD2; len: 16; j_gene: TRBJ2-1; CDR3aa: CASSPSGLAGVGEQFF; CDR3nt: TGCGCCAGCAGCCCGTCGGGACTAGCGGGAGTTGGTGAGCAGTTCTTC
abundance: -; v_gene: TRBV11-2; d_gene: TRBD1; len: 16; j_gene: TRBJ2-3; CDR3aa: CASSPRTGVSTDTQYF; CDR3nt: TGTGCCAGCAGCCCTCGGACAGGGGTGAGCACAGATACGCAGTATTTT
abundance: -; v_gene: TRBV19; d_gene: -; len: 15; j_gene: TRBJ2-1; CDR3aa: CASSIGGTDHNEQFF; CDR3nt: TGTGCCAGTAGTATAGGGGGGACGGATCACAATGAGCAGTTCTTC
abundance: once; v_gene: TRBV18; d_gene: -; len: 16; j_gene: TRBJ2-2; CDR3aa: CASSLQRTTSPGELFF; CDR3nt: TGTGCCAGCTCACTTCAGCGGACAACGTCGCCCGGGGAGCTGTTTTTT
abundance: -; v_gene: TRBV30; d_gene: TRBD2; len: 12; j_gene: TRBJ2-1; CDR3aa: CAFATSGREEFF; CDR3nt: TGTGCCTTCGCAACTAGCGGGAGGGAGGAGTTCTTC
abundance: many; v_gene: TRBV27; d_gene: -; len: 15; j_gene: TRBJ1-1; CDR3aa: CASRPLGASNTEAFF; CDR3nt: TGTGCCAGCAGGCCCTTGGGGGCCTCGAACACTGAAGCTTTCTTT
abundance: -; v_gene: TRBV10-3; d_gene: TRBD2; len: 16; j_gene: TRBJ2-3; CDR3aa: CAIRKTSKEGTDTQYF; CDR3nt: TGTGCCATCAGGAAGACTAGCAAGGAGGGCACAGATACGCAGTATTTT
abundance: -; v_gene: TRBV2; d_gene: -; len: 13; j_gene: TRBJ2-7; CDR3aa: CASSGVGAYEQYF; CDR3nt: TGTGCCAGCAGTGGGGTGGGAGCCTACGAGCAGTACTTC
abundance: -; v_gene: TRBV4-2; d_gene: -; len: 15; j_gene: TRBJ1-3; CDR3aa: CASSQGGQVANTIYF; CDR3nt: TGTGCCAGCAGCCAAGGGGGCCAGGTGGCGAACACCATATATTTT
abundance: few; v_gene: TRBV19; d_gene: -; len: 14; j_gene: TRBJ2-5; CDR3aa: CASSINGGGETQYF; CDR3nt: TGTGCCAGTAGTATCAACGGGGGAGGAGAGACCCAGTACTTC
abundance: -; v_gene: TRBV6-5; d_gene: -; len: 14; j_gene: TRBJ1-1; CDR3aa: CASSYGSRGPTAFF; CDR3nt: TGTGCCAGCAGTTACGGGTCTCGGGGACCAACGGCTTTCTTT
abundance: -; v_gene: TRBV27; d_gene: TRBD2; len: 14; j_gene: TRBJ2-2; CDR3aa: CATRTSGPGGELFF; CDR3nt: TGTGCCACCCGGACTAGCGGTCCCGGCGGGGAGCTGTTTTTT
abundance: many; v_gene: TRBV6-6; d_gene: -; len: 12; j_gene: TRBJ1-5; CDR3aa: CASSYPLEPQHF; CDR3nt: TGTGCCAGCAGTTACCCATTAGAACCCCAGCATTTT
abundance: -; v_gene: TRBV28; d_gene: TRBD1; len: 16; j_gene: TRBJ2-3; CDR3aa: CASSHRGRILTDTQYF; CDR3nt: TGTGCCAGCAGTCACAGGGGGCGAATCCTAACAGATACGCAGTATTTT
abundance: -; v_gene: TRBV15; d_gene: TRBD2; len: 15; j_gene: TRBJ2-3; CDR3aa: CATRGLAGAAHTQYF; CDR3nt: TGTGCCACCAGAGGACTAGCGGGAGCGGCCCATACGCAGTATTTT
abundance: -; v_gene: TRBV6-1; d_gene: -; len: 14; j_gene: TRBJ1-5; CDR3aa: CASIMGLQNQPQHF; CDR3nt: TGTGCCAGCATCATGGGTCTTCAGAATCAGCCCCAGCATTTT
abundance: -; v_gene: TRBV9; d_gene: -; len: 13; j_gene: TRBJ2-5; CDR3aa: CASKGRAQETQYF; CDR3nt: TGTGCCAGCAAGGGGAGAGCCCAAGAGACCCAGTACTTC
abundance: -; v_gene: TRBV5-1; d_gene: TRBD1; len: 15; j_gene: TRBJ1-1; CDR3aa: CASSLTQGRNTEAFF; CDR3nt: TGCGCCAGCAGCTTAACACAGGGGAGGAACACTGAAGCTTTCTTT